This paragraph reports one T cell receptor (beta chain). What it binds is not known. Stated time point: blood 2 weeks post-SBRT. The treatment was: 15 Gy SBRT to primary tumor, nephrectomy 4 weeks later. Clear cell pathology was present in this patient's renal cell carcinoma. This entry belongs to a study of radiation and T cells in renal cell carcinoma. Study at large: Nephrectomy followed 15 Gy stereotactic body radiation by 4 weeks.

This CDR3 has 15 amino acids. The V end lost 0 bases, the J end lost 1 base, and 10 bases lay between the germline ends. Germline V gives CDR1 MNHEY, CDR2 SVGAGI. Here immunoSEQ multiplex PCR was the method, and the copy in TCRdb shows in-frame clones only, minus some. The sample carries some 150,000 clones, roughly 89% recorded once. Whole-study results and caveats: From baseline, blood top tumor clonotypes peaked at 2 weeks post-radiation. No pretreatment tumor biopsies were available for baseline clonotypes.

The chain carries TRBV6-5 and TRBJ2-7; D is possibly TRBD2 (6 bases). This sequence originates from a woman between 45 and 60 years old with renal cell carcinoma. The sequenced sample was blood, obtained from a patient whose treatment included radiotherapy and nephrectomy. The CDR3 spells CASSYSNGGSYEQYF. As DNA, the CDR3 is TGTGCCAGCAGTTACTCGAACGGGGGTTCCTACGAGCAGTACTTC.